This T cell receptor beta chain was sequenced in a study of brain T cells in children with intractable seizures. Deletions cut 5 bases from V and 0 bases from J, with 7 bases between. CDR1 is SEHNR and CDR2 is FQNEAQ in the germline V gene (reference sequence). The CDR3 runs 13 residues. Sequenced by immunoSEQ multiplex PCR; TCRdb stores in-frame clones only, minus some. The repertoire includes 60,000 to 65,000 clones, 95% to 97% of them detected once, and 0.38% sits in the top ten. Only cases whose brain tissue showed the highest T cell transcript signatures were sequenced. Pre-surgery treatment included at least one anti-epileptic drug.

The genes are TRBV7-9 and TRBJ1-1; no clear D gene. The source material was peripheral blood, sampled at surgery. The sequence came from a boy in the first two years of life with focal cortical dysplasia and intractable seizures. CDR3 nucleotide sequence: TGTGCCAGCAGCCCGAACTTGAACACTGAAGCTTTCTTT. Its translation: CASSPNLNTEAFF.